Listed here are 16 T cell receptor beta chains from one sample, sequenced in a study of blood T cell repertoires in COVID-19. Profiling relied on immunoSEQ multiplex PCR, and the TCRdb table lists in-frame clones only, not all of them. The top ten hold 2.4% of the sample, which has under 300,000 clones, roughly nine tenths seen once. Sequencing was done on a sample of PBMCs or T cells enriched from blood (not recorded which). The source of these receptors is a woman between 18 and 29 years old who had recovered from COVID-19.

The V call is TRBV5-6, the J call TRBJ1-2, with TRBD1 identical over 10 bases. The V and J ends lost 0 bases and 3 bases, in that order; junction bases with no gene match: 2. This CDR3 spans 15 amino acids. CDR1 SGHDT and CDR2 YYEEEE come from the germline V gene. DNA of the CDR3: TGTGCCAGCAGCTTGGTAGGGACAGGGGACTATGGCTACACCTTC. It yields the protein CASSLVGTGDYGYTF.

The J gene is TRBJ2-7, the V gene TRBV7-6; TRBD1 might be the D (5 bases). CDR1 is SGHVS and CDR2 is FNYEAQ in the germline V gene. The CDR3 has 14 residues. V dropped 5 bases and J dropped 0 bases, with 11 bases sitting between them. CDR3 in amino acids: CASSTGHNSYEQYF. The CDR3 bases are TGTGCCAGCAGCACTGGACATAACTCCTACGAGCAGTACTTC.

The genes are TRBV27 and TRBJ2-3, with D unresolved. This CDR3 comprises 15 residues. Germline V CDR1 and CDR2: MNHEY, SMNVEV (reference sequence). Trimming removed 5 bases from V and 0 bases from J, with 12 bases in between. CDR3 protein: CASSIRPASTDTQYF. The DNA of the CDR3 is TGTGCCAGCAGTATCCGTCCCGCGAGCACAGATACGCAGTATTTT.

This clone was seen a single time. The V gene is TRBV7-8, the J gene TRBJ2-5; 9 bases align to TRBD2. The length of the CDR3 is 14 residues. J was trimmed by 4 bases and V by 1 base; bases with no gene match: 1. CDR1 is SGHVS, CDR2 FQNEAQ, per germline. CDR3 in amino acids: CASSLVAGVETQYF. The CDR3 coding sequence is TGTGCCAGCAGCTTAGTAGCGGGGGTAGAGACCCAGTACTTC. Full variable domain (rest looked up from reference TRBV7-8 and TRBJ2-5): GAGVSQSPRYKVAKRGQDVALRCDPISGHVSLFWYQQALGQGPEFLTYFQNEAQLDKSGLPSDRFFAERPEGSVSTLKIQRTQQEDSAVYLCASSLVAGVETQYFGPGTRLLVL.

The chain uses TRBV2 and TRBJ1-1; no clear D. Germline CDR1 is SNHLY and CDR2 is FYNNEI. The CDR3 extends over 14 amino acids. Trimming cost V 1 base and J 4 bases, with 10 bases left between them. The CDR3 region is CASSEVSSSTEAFF. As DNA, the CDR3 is TGTGCCAGCAGTGAAGTCTCCTCGAGCACTGAAGCTTTCTTT.

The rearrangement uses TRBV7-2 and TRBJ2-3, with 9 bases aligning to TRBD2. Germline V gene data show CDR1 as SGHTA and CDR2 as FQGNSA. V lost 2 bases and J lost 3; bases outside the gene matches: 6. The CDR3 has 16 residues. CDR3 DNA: TGTGCCAGCAGCTTACGATCTAGCGGGATAACAGATACGCAGTATTTT. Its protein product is CASSLRSSGITDTQYF.

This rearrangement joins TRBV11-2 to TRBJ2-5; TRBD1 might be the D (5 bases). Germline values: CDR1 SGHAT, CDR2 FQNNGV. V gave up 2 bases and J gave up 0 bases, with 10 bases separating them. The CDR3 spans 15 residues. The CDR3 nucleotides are TGTGCCAGCAGCTTATGGGGCGGATACCAAGAGACCCAGTACTTC. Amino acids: CASSLWGGYQETQYF.

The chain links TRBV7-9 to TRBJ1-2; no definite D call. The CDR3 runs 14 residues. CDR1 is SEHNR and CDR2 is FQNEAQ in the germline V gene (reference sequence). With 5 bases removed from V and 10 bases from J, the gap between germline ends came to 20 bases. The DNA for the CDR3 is TGTGCCAGCAGCGATCCGGGAAACGGAGGGAACTACACCTTC. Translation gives CASSDPGNGGNYTF.

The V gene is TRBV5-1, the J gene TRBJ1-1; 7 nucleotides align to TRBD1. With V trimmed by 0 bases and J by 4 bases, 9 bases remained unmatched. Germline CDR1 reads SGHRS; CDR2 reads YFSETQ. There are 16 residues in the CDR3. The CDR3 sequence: CASSLGPGGTGTEAFF. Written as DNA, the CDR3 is TGCGCCAGCAGCTTGGGTCCAGGGGGAACGGGCACTGAAGCTTTCTTT.

The CDR3 bases are TGTGCCAGCACCCTCTGGCCTCCGCGGAACATGGTAGAGACCCAGTACTTC. It codes for CASTLWPPRNMVETQYF. This chain connects TRBV7-2 to TRBJ2-5, with D hard to call. Trimming cost V 7 bases and J 4 bases, with 25 bases left between them. CDR1 is SGHTA, CDR2 FQGNSA, per germline. The length of the CDR3 is 17 residues.

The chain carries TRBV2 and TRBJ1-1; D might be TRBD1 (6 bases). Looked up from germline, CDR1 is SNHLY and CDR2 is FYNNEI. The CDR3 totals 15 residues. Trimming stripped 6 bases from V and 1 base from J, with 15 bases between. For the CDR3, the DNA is TGTGCCAGCAGGGACAGATATGCGGCGAACACTGAAGCTTTCTTT. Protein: CASRDRYAANTEAFF.

The CDR3 nucleotides are TGTGCCAGCAGGCCGACAGGGTCCTACGAGCAGTACTTC. As protein: CASRPTGSYEQYF. The J gene is TRBJ2-7, the V gene TRBV7-2; 7 bases line up with TRBD1. This CDR3 region has 13 residues. Trimming removed 6 bases from V and 1 base from J; junction bases left unmatched: 3. Germline CDR1 reads SGHTA; CDR2 reads FQGNSA.

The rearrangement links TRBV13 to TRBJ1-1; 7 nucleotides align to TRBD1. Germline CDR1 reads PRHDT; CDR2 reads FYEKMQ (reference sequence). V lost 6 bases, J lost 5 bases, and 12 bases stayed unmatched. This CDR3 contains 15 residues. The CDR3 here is CASSLRQGRETEAFF. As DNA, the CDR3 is TGTGCCAGCAGTCTTAGACAGGGACGGGAAACTGAAGCTTTCTTT.

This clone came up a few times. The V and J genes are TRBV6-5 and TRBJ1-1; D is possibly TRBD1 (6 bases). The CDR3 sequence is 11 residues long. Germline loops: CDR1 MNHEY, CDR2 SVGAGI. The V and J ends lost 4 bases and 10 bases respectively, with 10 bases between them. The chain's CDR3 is CASSWGQRAFF. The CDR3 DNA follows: TGTGCCAGCAGTTGGGGACAAAGAGCTTTCTTT.

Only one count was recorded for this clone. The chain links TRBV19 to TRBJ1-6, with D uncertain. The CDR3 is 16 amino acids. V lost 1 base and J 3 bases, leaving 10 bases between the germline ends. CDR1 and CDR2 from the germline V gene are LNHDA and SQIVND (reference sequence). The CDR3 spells CASSIVVGGYNSPLHF. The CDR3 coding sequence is TGTGCCAGTAGTATAGTTGTCGGAGGCTATAATTCACCCCTCCACTTT.

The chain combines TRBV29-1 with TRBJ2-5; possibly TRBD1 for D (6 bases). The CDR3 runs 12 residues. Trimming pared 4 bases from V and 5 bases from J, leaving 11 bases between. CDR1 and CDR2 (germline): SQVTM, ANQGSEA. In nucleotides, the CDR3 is TGCAGCGTTGGGACAGTGGTGGAGACCCAGTACTTC. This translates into CSVGTVVETQYF.